These T cell receptor beta chains were read from a single sample in a study of Ad26.COV2.S vaccination and SARS-CoV-2 variants. Clones were read by immunoSEQ multiplex PCR, and TCRdb kept only the in-frame ones, dropping some. The table records 510,000 or so clones, around 88% of them present only once. The input for sequencing was peripheral blood, taken in a trial of Ad26.COV2.S vaccine versus placebo. Receptors were obtained from a person aged 18-60 years who received the Ad26.COV2.S COVID-19 vaccine or a placebo. The CDR3 runs from the conserved cysteine through the conserved F or W. The D gene is left open where the match is weak. A row's size may be missing; if present it is once, few, many or a size class.

>once|TRBJ2-3|TRBD1|TRBV5-4
TGTGCCAGCAGCCAGGGACAGGGAATCACAGATACGCAGTATTTT
CASSQGQGITDTQYF
>-|TRBJ2-1|-|TRBV13
TGTGCCAGCAGCGCAAGGAGGAGCTCCTACAATGAGCAGTTCTTC
CASSARRSSYNEQFF
>-|TRBJ1-2|TRBD1|TRBV27
TGTGCCAGCAGTCCACAGGGGGCGCGCGGCTATGGCTACACCTTC
CASSPQGARGYGYTF
>-|TRBJ2-3|TRBD1|TRBV3-1/TRBV3-2
TGTGCCAGCAGCCGCCGGGACAGGGGCACAGATACGCAGTATTTT
CASSRRDRGTDTQYF
>-|TRBJ1-2|TRBD1|TRBV28
TGTGCCAGCAGGCAAAAAGGGACAGGGGATTATGGCTACACCTTC
CASRQKGTGDYGYTF
>-|TRBJ1-1|-|TRBV7-9
TGTGCCAGCAGGGAAACAGCGAACACTGAAGCTTTCTTT
CASRETANTEAFF
>-|TRBJ2-1|TRBD2|TRBV11-2
TGTGCCAGCAGCTTATGGGGCGGGGGAATAAACAATGAGCAGTTCTTC
CASSLWGGGINNEQFF
>-|TRBJ1-2|-|TRBV6-4
TGTGCCAGCGCCCGGGAGGCGAGCATGCCATTGGGCTACACCTTC
CASAREASMPLGYTF
>-|TRBJ1-1|TRBD1|TRBV30
TGTGCCTGTTTGGACAGGGACACTGAAGCTTTCTTT
CACLDRDTEAFF
>-|TRBJ1-2|-|TRBV13
TGTGCCAGCAGCTTAGGGGGAATCGATGGCTACACCTTC
CASSLGGIDGYTF
>-|TRBJ2-5|-|TRBV6-5
TGTGCCAGCAGGAAGGGACGGAACCAAGAGACCCAGTACTTC
CASRKGRNQETQYF
>few|TRBJ1-1|-|TRBV15
TGTGCCACCAAAGTGGGAATGAACACTGAAGCTTTCTTT
CATKVGMNTEAFF
>-|TRBJ1-5|-|TRBV18
TGTGCCAGCTCACCATCGCGGGATCAGCCCCAGCATTTT
CASSPSRDQPQHF
>-|TRBJ1-4|-|TRBV6-2/TRBV6-3
TGTGCCAGCAGTTCAATCGGGACGGCTAATGAAAAACTGTTTTTT
CASSSIGTANEKLFF
>-|TRBJ2-2|-|TRBV28
TGTGCCACGAAGGGGATTCCGGGCCCGCACGGGGAGCTGTTTTTT
CATKGIPGPHGELFF
>-|TRBJ2-6|-|TRBV6-6
TGTGCCAGCAGACCTCAGGGTCCTGGGGCCAACGTCCTGACTTTC
CASRPQGPGANVLTF
>-|TRBJ1-6|-|TRBV7-9
TGTGCCAGCAGCGCCGAGGCGAGCTCCTATAATTCACCCCTCCACTTT
CASSAEASSYNSPLHF
>-|TRBJ1-2|TRBD1|TRBV29-1
TGCAGCGTTGGGGCCCGACAGGGCGATGGCTATGGCTACACCTTC
CSVGARQGDGYGYTF
>-|TRBJ1-2|-|TRBV28
TGTGCCAGCAGTTTAAAGGGTAGAGGCTATGGCTACACCTTC
CASSLKGRGYGYTF
>-|TRBJ1-2|-|TRBV28
TGTGCCAGCAGCCAAACCCCCCATGGCTACACCTTC
CASSQTPHGYTF
>-|TRBJ2-3|-|TRBV7-2
TGTGCCAGCAGCTTCCCCGGTGGGGATACGCAGTATTTT
CASSFPGGDTQYF
>-|TRBJ2-3|-|TRBV3-1/TRBV3-2
TGTGCCAGCAGCGAAACTAGCAATACGCAGTATTTT
CASSETSNTQYF
>-|TRBJ2-4|TRBD2|TRBV14
TGTGCCAGCAGCCATGCGACTAGCAATCTAGACATTCAGTACTTC
CASSHATSNLDIQYF
>once|TRBJ1-1|-|TRBV6-2/TRBV6-3
TGTGCCAGCAGTTATCCCGGCGGGGGCCACACTGAAGCTTTCTTT
CASSYPGGGHTEAFF
>-|TRBJ1-5|TRBD1|TRBV30
TGTGCCTGGGGGGGACAGGGCTCATTACAGCCCCAGCATTTT
CAWGGQGSLQPQHF